Following are 17 T cell receptor beta chains from one sample sequenced in a study of blood T cell repertoires in COVID-19. The assay was immunoSEQ multiplex PCR, and TCRdb's table has in-frame clones only and misses some. The data contain around 130,000 clones, roughly 88% of them singletons. Sequencing was done on a sample of peripheral blood. The receptors here all came from a man aged 40-49 years with acute or convalescent COVID-19.

This chain links TRBV3-1 (or the pseudogene TRBV3-2) with TRBJ1-4; 10 bases line up with TRBD1. The trim removed 0 bases at V and 10 bases at J, leaving 8 bases unmatched. The V gene's germline CDR1 is LGHDT and CDR2 YNNKEL (reference sequence). This CDR3 comprises 16 residues. Here the CDR3 DNA reads TGTGCCAGCAGCCAAGATCGTGGGACAGGGGTCGGAAAACTGTTTTTT. Translated: CASSQDRGTGVGKLFF.

This chain links TRBV5-1 with TRBJ2-5, with D maybe TRBD2 (5 bases). Deletions cut 1 base from V and 5 bases from J, with 9 bases between. In germline, CDR1 is SGHRS, CDR2 YFSETQ. The CDR3 has 13 residues. As DNA, the CDR3 is TGCGCCAGCAGCTTGATGGGCGGGGAGACCCAGTACTTC. Translating it yields CASSLMGGETQYF.

In its sample, this clone was seen a few times. The rearrangement uses TRBV19 and TRBJ2-1; 10 bases fit TRBD1. J gave up 9 bases and V 3 bases, and 5 bases lay outside the gene matches. Germline CDR1 is LNHDA and CDR2 is SQIVND (reference sequence). This CDR3 has 14 amino acids. The CDR3 bases are TGTGCCAGTAGTATCGGGACAGGGGCGGTTGAGCAGTTCTTC. It specifies CASSIGTGAVEQFF.

The V call is TRBV12-3 or TRBV12-4, the J call TRBJ2-5; D gene unclear. Trimming removed 2 bases from V and 4 bases from J, with 8 bases in between. The CDR3 length is 13 residues. The CDR3 protein is CASSLQIRETQYF. CDR3 nucleotides: TGTGCCAGCAGTTTACAGATAAGAGAGACCCAGTACTTC.

This clone was picked up a small number of times. The genes are TRBV29-1 and TRBJ1-2; the D gene is possibly TRBD1 (6 bases). There are 14 residues in the CDR3. The germline gives CDR1 SQVTM, CDR2 ANQGSEA. V was cut by 4 bases and J by 1 base, with 13 bases left in between. The CDR3 region is CSVVREGDNYGYTF. Written as DNA, the CDR3 is TGCAGCGTTGTCAGGGAGGGGGATAACTATGGCTACACCTTC.

The V gene is TRBV4-3, the J gene TRBJ1-1; 8 bases map to TRBD1. CDR3 size: 14 residues. The trim removed 0 bases at V and 8 bases at J, leaving 5 bases unmatched. The germline CDR1 and CDR2 sequences are LGHNA and YSLEER. The CDR3 here is CASSQDLRGREAFF. The CDR3 nucleotides are TGCGCCAGCAGCCAAGATCTCAGGGGGCGCGAAGCTTTCTTT.

The V gene is TRBV7-2, the J gene TRBJ2-1, with 12 bases that match TRBD2. CDR3 length: 18 residues. Trimming at V came to 5 bases and at J to 0 bases, leaving 8 bases not matched to a gene. CDR1 is SGHTA and CDR2 is FQGNSA in the germline V gene. CDR3: CASSTRTSGTTSYNEQFF. In DNA form, the CDR3 reads TGTGCCAGCAGCACCCGGACTAGCGGGACCACCTCCTACAATGAGCAGTTCTTC.

The table lists this clone with a count of one. The chain recombines TRBV6-5 with TRBJ2-3; D may be TRBD2 (5 bases). Germline CDR1 MNHEY, CDR2 SVGAGI. This CDR3 comprises 11 residues. Trimming took off 6 bases at V and 4 bases at J, with 5 bases between the two ends. Here the CDR3 reads CASRLADTQYF. Here the CDR3 DNA reads TGTGCCAGCAGACTAGCAGATACGCAGTATTTT.

The V and J genes are TRBV5-1 and TRBJ1-5; D possibly corresponds to TRBD1 (6 bases). Trimming cost V 3 bases and J 5 bases, with 9 bases left between them. The CDR3 length is 13 residues. Germline V gene lookup returns CDR1 SGHRS and CDR2 YFSETQ. The CDR3 nucleotides read TGCGCCAGCAGCTCCTCAGGGGATCAGCCCCAGCATTTT. Its protein product is CASSSSGDQPQHF.

The chain is built from TRBV7-2 and TRBJ1-5; 8 nucleotides line up with TRBD1. Germline CDR1 reads SGHTA; CDR2 reads FQGNSA. V lost 5 bases to trimming and J lost 7 bases; unmatched junction nucleotides: 10. The CDR3 runs 15 residues. The CDR3 nucleotides are TGTGCCAGCAGCCCCGGACAGGGTCTGTGGCAGCCCCAGCATTTT. It specifies CASSPGQGLWQPQHF.

J is TRBJ2-1 and V is TRBV2, with no clear D. The CDR3 is 13 amino acids. Germline CDR1 SNHLY, CDR2 FYNNEI. The V end lost 2 bases, the J end lost 2 bases, and 4 bases lay between the germline ends. The CDR3 DNA is TGTGCCAGCAGTGAACGTCCCTACAATGAGCAGTTCTTC. Translation gives CASSERPYNEQFF.

This rearrangement joins TRBV5-8 to TRBJ1-2, with 7 bases matching TRBD1. This CDR3 is built from 13 residues. V was clipped by 4 bases and J by 4 bases; unmatched bases: 4. CDR1 is SGHTS and CDR2 is YDEGEE in the germline V gene. CDR3 nucleotide sequence: TGTGCCAGCAGCCGCGGACAGGTCTATGGCTACACCTTC. Translated, it gives CASSRGQVYGYTF.

V and J are TRBV11-2 and TRBJ2-7; the match to TRBD2 covers 11 bases. V lost 1 base to trimming and J lost 3 bases; unmatched junction nucleotides: 14. The CDR3 spans 19 residues. The V gene's germline CDR1 is SGHAT and CDR2 FQNNGV. The CDR3 is CASSLAGTSGQAQYYEQYF. DNA of the CDR3: TGTGCCAGCAGCTTAGCCGGGACTAGCGGCCAGGCCCAATACTACGAGCAGTACTTC.

V is TRBV6-2 or TRBV6-3 and J is TRBJ2-7; 9 bases are shared with TRBD1. The germline V gene encodes CDR1 MNHEY and CDR2 SVGEGT. The CDR3 is 15 amino acids. After removal of 1 base from V and 7 bases from J, the junction contained 8 bases not matched to a gene. This CDR3 reads CASSYLPTGGWEQYF. As DNA, the CDR3 is TGTGCCAGCAGTTACTTACCCACAGGGGGCTGGGAGCAGTACTTC.

The chain couples TRBV6-6 to TRBJ2-7; a weak D match, TRBD2 (6 bases). Per germline, CDR1 MNHNY and CDR2 SVGAGI (reference sequence). The CDR3 sequence is 14 residues long. The V end was cut by 0 bases, the J end by 7 bases, with 13 bases between. The DNA of the CDR3 is TGTGCCAGCAGTTACTCTCGGACTACGGGGGAGCAGTACTTC. Translated, it gives CASSYSRTTGEQYF.

The chain couples TRBV7-9 to TRBJ2-7; 7 bases map to TRBD1. The ends lost 3 bases at V and 0 bases at J; junction bases unmatched: 8. The CDR3 contains 16 residues. Germline-derived CDR1 and CDR2 are SEHNR and FQNEAQ (reference sequence). CDR3 in DNA: TGTGCCAGCAGCTTCCGCGGACAGGCCACCTCCTACGAGCAGTACTTC. Its protein is CASSFRGQATSYEQYF.

The chain has TRBV2 and TRBJ1-1; unclear D gene. Germline CDR1 and CDR2: SNHLY and FYNNEI. CDR3 size: 14 residues. With 4 bases removed from V and 2 bases from J, the gap between germline ends came to 11 bases. As DNA, the CDR3 is TGTGCCAGCAGTGTCGAACAAATAAACACTGAAGCTTTCTTT. Protein sequence: CASSVEQINTEAFF.